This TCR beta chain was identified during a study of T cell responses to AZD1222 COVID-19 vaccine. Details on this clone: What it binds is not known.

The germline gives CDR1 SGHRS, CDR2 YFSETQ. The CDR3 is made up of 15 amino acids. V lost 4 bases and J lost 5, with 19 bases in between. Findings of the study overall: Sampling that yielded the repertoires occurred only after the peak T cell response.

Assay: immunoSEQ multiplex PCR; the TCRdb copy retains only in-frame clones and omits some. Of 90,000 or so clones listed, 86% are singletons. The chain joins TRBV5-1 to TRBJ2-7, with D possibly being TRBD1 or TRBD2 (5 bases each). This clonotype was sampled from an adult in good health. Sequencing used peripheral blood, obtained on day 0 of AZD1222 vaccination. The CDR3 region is CASSTDGTSLNEQYF. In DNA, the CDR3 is TGCGCCAGCAGCACGGACGGGACGTCTTTGAACGAGCAGTACTTC. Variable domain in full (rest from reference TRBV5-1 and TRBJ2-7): KAGVTQTPRYLIKTRGQQVTLSCSPISGHRSVSWYQQTPGQGLQFLFEYFSETQRNKGNFPGRFSGRQFSNSRSEMNVSTLELGDSALYLCASSTDGTSLNEQYFGPGTRLTVT.